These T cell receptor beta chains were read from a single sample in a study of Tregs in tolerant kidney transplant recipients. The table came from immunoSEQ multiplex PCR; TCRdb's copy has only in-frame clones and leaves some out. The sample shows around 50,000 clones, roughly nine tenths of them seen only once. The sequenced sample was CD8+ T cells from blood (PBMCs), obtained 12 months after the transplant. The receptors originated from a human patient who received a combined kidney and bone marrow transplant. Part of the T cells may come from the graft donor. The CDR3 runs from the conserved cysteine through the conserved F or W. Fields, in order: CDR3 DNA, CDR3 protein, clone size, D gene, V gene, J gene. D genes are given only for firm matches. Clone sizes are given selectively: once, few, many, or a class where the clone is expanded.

TGTGCCAGCAGCGCAAATTGGGTAGCGGTATACAATGAGCAGTTCTTC	CASSANWVAVYNEQFF	-	-	TRBV9	TRBJ2-1
TGTGCCAGTAGACCGCAGGGGGCGGGCTATGGCTACACCTTC	CASRPQGAGYGYTF	-	TRBD1	TRBV19	TRBJ1-2
TGTGCCAGTATAGGTATTGGGCTAGCGGGGGGCCTCGAGCAGTTCTTC	CASIGIGLAGGLEQFF	-	TRBD2	TRBV19	TRBJ2-1
TGTGCCAGCAGCGAACCCGGGAGGGCCACAGATACGCAGTATTTT	CASSEPGRATDTQYF	-	TRBD2	TRBV7-9	TRBJ2-3
TGTGCCAGCAGCTTAAATCCGAGCTCCTACAATGAGCAGTTCTTC	CASSLNPSSYNEQFF	-	-	TRBV11-2	TRBJ2-1
TGCGCCAGCAGTAACCAGGGGGGCTCCTACGAGCAGTACTTC	CASSNQGGSYEQYF	-	-	TRBV4-3	TRBJ2-7
TGTGCCAGCAGGGCTATAGCGGGGATTACAGATACGCAGTATTTT	CASRAIAGITDTQYF	-	TRBD2	TRBV27	TRBJ2-3
TGTGCCAGCACCGAGACAGGGGTACGGGGGAACACTGAAGCTTTCTTT	CASTETGVRGNTEAFF	-	TRBD1	TRBV2	TRBJ1-1
TGTGCCAGCAGCCCACGGACTAGCGGGGGGGCATCAGGAGAGACCCAGTACTTC	CASSPRTSGGASGETQYF	-	TRBD2	TRBV4-2	TRBJ2-5
TGTGCCAGCAGTTTACGACTACTCAATGAGCAGTTCTTC	CASSLRLLNEQFF	once	-	TRBV27	TRBJ2-1
TGTGCCACCAGCACATTTGCAGGTAATCAGCCCCAGCATTTT	CATSTFAGNQPQHF	-	-	TRBV15	TRBJ1-5
TGCGCCAGCAGCCAACGGGAAGACAGGGGTGAAGCTTTCTTT	CASSQREDRGEAFF	-	TRBD1	TRBV4-3	TRBJ1-1
TGTGCCAGCAGCCTGGGGACTAGCGGTTCCTACGAGCAGTACTTC	CASSLGTSGSYEQYF	many	TRBD2	TRBV7-6	TRBJ2-7
TGTGCCAGCAGCTCGTTCGCCCCTAGCGGGAGGGCTTTCTACAATGAGCAGTTCTTC	CASSSFAPSGRAFYNEQFF	-	TRBD2	TRBV7-2	TRBJ2-1
TGTGCCAGCAGACCCGGACTAGGGCGGTCCTACGAGCAGTACTTC	CASRPGLGRSYEQYF	-	TRBD2	TRBV7-2	TRBJ2-7
TGTGCCAGCAGCTTAGTGACAGTATACAATGAGCAGTTCTTC	CASSLVTVYNEQFF	-	-	TRBV7-8	TRBJ2-1
TGTGCCAGCAGCTACGGGACAGGCTACGAGCAGTACTTC	CASSYGTGYEQYF	-	TRBD1	TRBV7-8	TRBJ2-7
TGTGCCTGGAGCGCCGGGACAGGCTCCTACGAGCAGTACTTC	CAWSAGTGSYEQYF	-	TRBD1	TRBV30	TRBJ2-7
TGTGCCAGCAGCTTAACGGGGAGGACTGAAGCTTTCTTT	CASSLTGRTEAFF	-	-	TRBV7-3	TRBJ1-1
TGTGCCAGCAGCCGCGCCACTGAAGCTTTCTTT	CASSRATEAFF	-	-	TRBV13	TRBJ1-1
TGTGCCAGCAGCTGGGGACAGACCTACGAGCAGTACTTC	CASSWGQTYEQYF	-	TRBD1	TRBV5-6	TRBJ2-7
TGTGCCAGCAGTGGGACAGGGCAAGAGACCCAGTACTTC	CASSGTGQETQYF	-	TRBD1	TRBV25-1	TRBJ2-5
TGTGCCAGCAGCGTAGTGGCTAGCGGGGGCACAGATACGCAGTATTTT	CASSVVASGGTDTQYF	medium-sized	TRBD2	TRBV9	TRBJ2-3
TGTGCCATAAGACAGGGGAGGAACACTGAAGCTTTCTTT	CAIRQGRNTEAFF	-	TRBD1	TRBV2	TRBJ1-1
TGTGCCAGTAGGCCCCTCCGGGACAACAACAATGAGGTGCAGTTCTTC	CASRPLRDNNNEVQFF	-	-	TRBV19	TRBJ2-1